This entry lists 20 T cell receptor beta chains sequenced from one sample in a study of cytomegalovirus exposure and HLA in healthy donors (dated by TCRdb to the late 2010s). The library was made by the immunoSEQ multiplex PCR assay. TCRdb re-hosts the immuneACCESS table, in-frame sequences only. Its copies lack some clones; in the studies checked, an unresolved V gene accounts for under half of them, and the cause for the rest is not known. The sample yields 260,000 or so clones; around nine tenths were counted once. The ten biggest clones cover 2.6% of the sample. The sequenced material came from PBMCs. The receptors derive from a man between 18 and 29 years old in good health and CMV-seronegative.

This clone was counted once. The chain joins TRBV7-9 to TRBJ2-7, with D possibly TRBD2 on 6 matching bases. With 1 base removed from V and 1 base from J, the gap between germline ends came to 8 bases. Per germline, CDR1 SEHNR and CDR2 FQNEAQ (reference sequence). This CDR3 is built from 14 residues. In nucleotides, the CDR3 is TGTGCCAGCAGCTTAGGTGGGACTTCCTACGAGCAGTACTTC. Translated: CASSLGGTSYEQYF.

The chain has TRBV9 and TRBJ2-5, with TRBD2 matching over 7 bases. Losses at the gene ends were 4 bases for V and 4 bases for J; bases not matched to a gene: 13. The CDR3 is made up of 16 amino acids. The germline gives CDR1 SGDLS, CDR2 YYNGEE. The CDR3 protein is CASSQLGGRGIETQYF. The CDR3 DNA is TGTGCCAGCAGCCAACTCGGAGGGCGGGGGATAGAGACCCAGTACTTC.

This clone was picked up one time. The rearrangement joins TRBV7-3 to TRBJ1-1; D is ambiguous. The CDR3 covers 14 residues. Germline values: CDR1 SGHTA, CDR2 FQGTGA. Trimming took off 5 bases at V and 5 bases at J, with 15 bases between the two ends. CDR3 nucleotides: TGTGCCAGCAGCCCGACCCGGAGGGTAACTGAAGCTTTCTTT. This encodes CASSPTRRVTEAFF.

The chain uses TRBV6-5 and TRBJ2-3; D possibly corresponds to TRBD1 (6 bases). The germline V and J ends were trimmed by 5 bases and 2 bases, with 11 bases remaining between them. Germline CDR1 MNHEY, CDR2 SVGAGI. The CDR3 length is 14 residues. DNA for the CDR3: TGTGCCAGCAGTCAGGGGTTCACCACAGATACGCAGTATTTT. Its translation is CASSQGFTTDTQYF.

The chain combines TRBV4-1 with TRBJ2-7; possible D gene TRBD2, 6 bases. In germline, CDR1 is MGHRA, CDR2 YSYEKL. V gave up 0 bases and J gave up 7 bases, with 10 bases separating them. The CDR3 loop spans 13 amino acids. The CDR3 DNA sequence: TGCGCCAGCAGCCAAGAAAGGCGGGGAGAGCAGTACTTC. Its translation: CASSQERRGEQYF.

The genes are TRBV19 and TRBJ1-4; the match to TRBD1 covers 8 bases. The CDR3 is 13 residues long. Losses at the gene ends were 4 bases for V and 7 bases for J; bases not matched to a gene: 2. In germline, CDR1 is LNHDA, CDR2 SQIVND (reference sequence). CDR3: CASSTDRGEKLFF. The CDR3 DNA is TGTGCCAGTAGTACTGACAGGGGTGAAAAACTGTTTTTT.

The chain recombines TRBV5-4 with TRBJ2-7; D ambiguous. CDR1 SGHNT and CDR2 YYREEE come from the germline V gene (reference sequence). V lost 4 bases and J 2 bases, leaving 10 bases between the germline ends. The length of the CDR3 is 13 residues. CDR3 in DNA: TGTGCCAGCAGCCCCCCCCGGGCCTACGAGCAGTACTTC. Translating gives CASSPPRAYEQYF.

This chain links TRBV6-1 with TRBJ1-1; D may be TRBD1 (5 bases). CDR1 and CDR2 (germline): MNHNS, SASEGT. This CDR3 is 13 amino acids long. V was pared by 6 bases and J by 3 bases, with 11 bases between. The CDR3 coding sequence is TGTGCCAGCAGGACAGATTGGTACACTGAAGCTTTCTTT. Protein sequence: CASRTDWYTEAFF.

The V and J genes are TRBV11-2 and TRBJ2-1; 11 bases agree with TRBD2. Germline CDR1 and CDR2: SGHAT and FQNNGV. With V trimmed by 1 base and J by 0 bases, 2 bases remained unmatched. This CDR3 contains 17 residues. CDR3 DNA: TGTGCCAGCAGCTTAGGGCTAGCGGGAGGCTCCTACAATGAGCAGTTCTTC. It translates to CASSLGLAGGSYNEQFF. Variable domain in full (rest from reference TRBV11-2 and TRBJ2-1): EAGVAQSPRYKIIEKRQSVAFWCNPISGHATLYWYQQILGQGPKLLIQFQNNGVVDDSQLPKDRFSAERLKGVDSTLKIQPAKLEDSAVYLCASSLGLAGGSYNEQFFGPGTRLTVL.

The chain has TRBV4-3 and TRBJ2-7, with a possible D match to TRBD2 (5 bases). Germline V gene sequence: CDR1 LGHNA, CDR2 YSLEER. The CDR3 covers 14 residues. Between the trimmed V and J ends, which lost 1 base and 3 bases, there was a span of 10 bases. This CDR3 reads CASSQGRAGYEQYF. The CDR3 DNA follows: TGCGCCAGCAGCCAAGGGCGGGCGGGCTACGAGCAGTACTTC.

J is TRBJ2-2 and V is TRBV11-2; D is unclear. This CDR3 is built from 16 residues. The germline V and J ends were trimmed by 0 bases and 3 bases, with 11 bases remaining between them. Germline CDR1 SGHAT, CDR2 FQNNGV. The CDR3 DNA sequence: TGTGCCAGCAGCTTAGAGCCAAGCCCGGACACCGGGGAGCTGTTTTTT. This codes for CASSLEPSPDTGELFF.

The chain couples TRBV18 to TRBJ2-5; TRBD2 matches 9 bases. Per the germline V gene, CDR1 is KGHSH and CDR2 is LQKENI. V lost 3 bases to trimming and J lost 5 bases; unmatched junction nucleotides: 4. The CDR3 runs 14 residues. CDR3 in DNA: TGTGCCAGCTCACCGTCGCTAGCGGGGGAGACCCAGTACTTC. Translation: CASSPSLAGETQYF.

The J gene is TRBJ1-1, the V gene TRBV11-2; D not resolved. This CDR3 comprises 15 residues. The germline V gene has CDR1 SGHAT and CDR2 FQNNGV. V was clipped by 2 bases and J by 1 base, with 11 bases between them. CDR3 sequence: CASSLQTGENTEAFF. CDR3 nucleotide sequence: TGTGCCAGCAGCTTACAGACGGGAGAGAACACTGAAGCTTTCTTT.

This clone was found once. CDR3: CATSRGRFYEQYF. The CDR3 DNA follows: TGTGCCACCAGCAGAGGGAGATTCTACGAGCAGTACTTC. V is TRBV15 and J is TRBJ2-7; D remains unclear. Trimming cost V 1 base and J 3 bases, with 7 bases left between them. The CDR3 has 13 amino acids. Germline CDR1 LNHNV, CDR2 YYDKDF (reference sequence).

The chain recombines TRBV7-2 with TRBJ2-2; 10 positions match TRBD1. The CDR3 has 15 residues. After removal of 1 base from V and 7 bases from J, the junction contained 3 bases not matched to a gene. Germline V gene lookup returns CDR1 SGHTA and CDR2 FQGNSA. The CDR3 nucleotides read TGTGCCAGCAGCTTAGTGGGGACAGGGGACGGGGAGCTGTTTTTT. It specifies CASSLVGTGDGELFF.

CDR3 nucleotides: TGTGCCAGTAATTCCGACACTGAAGCTTTCTTT. Protein product: CASNSDTEAFF. The rearrangement links TRBV19 to TRBJ1-1; D gene uncertain. This CDR3 contains 11 residues. Trimming stripped 7 bases from V and 3 bases from J, with 6 bases between. The germline V gene encodes CDR1 LNHDA and CDR2 SQIVND (reference sequence). Drawing the rest from reference TRBV19 and TRBJ1-1, the complete variable domain is DGGITQSPKYLFRKEGQNVTLSCEQNLNHDAMYWYRQDPGQGLRLIYYSQIVNDFQKGDIAEGYSVSREKKESFPLTVTSAQKNPTAFYLCASNSDTEAFFGQGTRLTVV.

This clone was found once. This chain joins TRBV11-2 and TRBJ2-1; TRBD1 agrees at 10 bases. Looked up from germline, CDR1 is SGHAT and CDR2 is FQNNGV. The CDR3 is 14 residues long. With 4 bases clipped from V and 7 bases from J, the junction kept 4 bases outside the gene matches. CDR3 DNA: TGTGCCAGCAGCTCACCGGGACAGGGGAATGAGCAGTTCTTC. This sequence encodes CASSSPGQGNEQFF. The variable domain in full, completed from reference TRBV11-2 and TRBJ2-1, reads EAGVAQSPRYKIIEKRQSVAFWCNPISGHATLYWYQQILGQGPKLLIQFQNNGVVDDSQLPKDRFSAERLKGVDSTLKIQPAKLEDSAVYLCASSSPGQGNEQFFGPGTRLTVL.

V and J are TRBV11-2 and TRBJ2-3; 7 bases match TRBD2. CDR3 length: 19 amino acids. The germline V gene has CDR1 SGHAT and CDR2 FQNNGV. The V segment lost 2 bases and the J segment 0 bases; nucleotides outside the gene matches: 14. The CDR3 protein is CASSLILRGRGESTDTQYF. The CDR3 DNA follows: TGTGCCAGCAGCTTAATTCTTCGCGGGAGAGGGGAAAGCACAGATACGCAGTATTTT.

V gene TRBV14 combines with J gene TRBJ2-7; possibly TRBD2 for D (5 bases). Germline values: CDR1 SGHDN, CDR2 FVKESK. Trimming pared 2 bases from V and 4 bases from J, leaving 6 bases between. There are 12 residues in the CDR3. The CDR3 region has the DNA TGTGCCAGCAGCCAACCGGGGTACGAGCAGTACTTC. It is translated as CASSQPGYEQYF.

The table lists this clone with many counts. CDR3: CASSLGVAGITYEQYF. CDR3 coding DNA: TGTGCCAGCAGCTTAGGCGTGGCAGGAATAACCTACGAGCAGTACTTC. V is TRBV7-2 and J is TRBJ2-7; no definite D call. Trimming stripped 1 base from V and 2 bases from J, with 15 bases between. The CDR3 runs 16 residues. Germline V gene lookup returns CDR1 SGHTA and CDR2 FQGNSA.